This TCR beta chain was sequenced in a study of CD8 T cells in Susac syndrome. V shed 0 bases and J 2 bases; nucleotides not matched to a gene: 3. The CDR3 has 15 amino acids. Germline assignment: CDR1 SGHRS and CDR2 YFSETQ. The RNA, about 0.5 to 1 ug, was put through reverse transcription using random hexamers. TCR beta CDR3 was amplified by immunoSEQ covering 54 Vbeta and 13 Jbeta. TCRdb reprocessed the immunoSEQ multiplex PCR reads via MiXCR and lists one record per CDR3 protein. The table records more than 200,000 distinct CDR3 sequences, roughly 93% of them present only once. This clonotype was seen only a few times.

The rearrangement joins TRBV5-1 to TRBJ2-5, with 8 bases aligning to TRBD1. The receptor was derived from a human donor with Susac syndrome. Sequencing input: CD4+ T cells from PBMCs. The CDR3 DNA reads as TGCGCCAGCAGCTTGGGCGGGACAGGTCAAGAGACCCAGTACTTC. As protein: CASSLGGTGQETQYF.